The clone carrying this T cell receptor (beta chain) showed up just once. The target antigen is unknown. Deep-level assay runs were performed. Clones were sequenced by immunoSEQ multiplex PCR, and TCRdb holds only the in-frame ones, with some missing. The sample shows over 2 million clones, less than 95% of them seen only once. Trimming left V 4 bases short and J 8 bases short, with 13 bases between. This CDR3 comprises 13 residues. CDR1 and CDR2 (germline): SGHDT, YYEEEE. The data are from a study of shared clonotypes between healthy human individuals. Study-wide points: Despite large depth, sorted-subset datasets appeared incompletely sequenced. When naive CD4 clonotypes were compared across four donors, roughly 4.9% were shared.

This receptor was taken from a man between 18 and 29 years old in good health. Some clones in this sample may be carry-over from other donors' samples. V gene TRBV5-6 combines with J gene TRBJ2-1; a weak D match, TRBD1 (5 bases). The source material was naive CD4+ T cells from PBMCs. Described subset: CD45RA+ positively selected. This CDR3 is CASSPRVGDEQFF. CDR3 DNA: TGTGCCAGCAGCCCCAGGGTAGGCGATGAGCAGTTCTTC.